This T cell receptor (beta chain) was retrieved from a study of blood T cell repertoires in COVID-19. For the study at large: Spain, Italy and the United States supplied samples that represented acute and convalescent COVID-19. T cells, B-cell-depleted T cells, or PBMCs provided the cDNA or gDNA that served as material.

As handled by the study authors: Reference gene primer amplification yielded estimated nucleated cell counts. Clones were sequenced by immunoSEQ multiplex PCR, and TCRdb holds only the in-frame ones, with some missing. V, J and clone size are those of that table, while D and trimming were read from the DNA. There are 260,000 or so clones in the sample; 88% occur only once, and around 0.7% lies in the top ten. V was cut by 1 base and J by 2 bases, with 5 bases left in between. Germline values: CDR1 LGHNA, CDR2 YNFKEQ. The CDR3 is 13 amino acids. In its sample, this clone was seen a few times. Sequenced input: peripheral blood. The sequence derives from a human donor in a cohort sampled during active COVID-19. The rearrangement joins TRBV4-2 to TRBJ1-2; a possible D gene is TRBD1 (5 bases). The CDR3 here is CASSQGQNYGYTF. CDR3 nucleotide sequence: TGTGCCAGCAGCCAAGGACAGAACTATGGCTACACCTTC.